These 5 T cell receptor beta chains came from one sample sequenced in a study of CD8+ T cells in alopecia areata. As for treatment: oral pan-JAK inhibitor, 5-10 mg twice daily. Reverse transcription of extracted RNA yielded cDNA, which provided the sequencing template. Produced via immunoSEQ multiplex PCR; TCRdb's table is partial and in-frame only. Seen here are 200,000 to 250,000 clones, less than 75% observed once, and the top ten hold about 1.4%. The sequences come from CD4+ T cells sorted from blood, collected at week 4, from a patient treated with tofacitinib. The receptors here all came from a human donor with alopecia areata.

This rearrangement joins TRBV15 to TRBJ1-5, with a weak D call TRBD1 (6 bases). The ends were cut back, 4 bases at V and 4 bases at J, with 11 bases in the middle. Per the germline V gene, CDR1 is LNHNV and CDR2 is YYDKDF (reference sequence). The CDR3 is 14 amino acids. CDR3 DNA: TGTGCCACCAGCACCGACAGGCGAAATCAGCCCCAGCATTTT. Encoded protein: CATSTDRRNQPQHF.

The V call is TRBV30, the J call TRBJ1-2, with D uncertain. Trimming shortened V by 0 bases and J by 2 bases, and 13 bases separated the two germline ends. Germline CDR1 GTSNPN, CDR2 SVGIG (reference sequence). The CDR3 has 15 residues. DNA for the CDR3: TGTGCCTGGAGTGTCCACGGGAGCGGGAACTATGGCTACACCTTC. The encoded protein is CAWSVHGSGNYGYTF.

This clone was seen more than once but under ten times. The chain is built from TRBV29-1 and TRBJ1-2, with 7 bases lining up with TRBD1. The V and J ends lost 8 bases and 0 bases, in that order; junction bases with no gene match: 15. CDR3 size: 16 residues. Per the germline V gene, CDR1 is SQVTM and CDR2 is ANQGSEA. DNA for the CDR3: TGCAGCTTCCGAGGAATTGAGGGACAGCCTAACTATGGCTACACCTTC. It codes for CSFRGIEGQPNYGYTF.

The chain uses TRBV30 and TRBJ1-6; D is perhaps TRBD1 (5 bases). From germline, CDR1 is GTSNPN and CDR2 SVGIG (reference sequence). The V gene lost 4 bases and the J gene lost 5 bases, with 9 bases spanning the gap. CDR3 length equals 13 residues. Here the CDR3 reads CAWKGTDNSPLHF. The CDR3 region has the DNA TGTGCCTGGAAAGGGACCGATAATTCACCCCTCCACTTT.

This clone was seen a handful of times. The chain recombines TRBV7-2 with TRBJ2-7; 9 bases are shared with TRBD1. The CDR3 has 14 residues. Trimming cost V 4 bases and J 6 bases; bases outside gene matches: 7. The V gene's germline CDR1 is SGHTA and CDR2 FQGNSA. The CDR3 sequence is CASSSTTGQGEQYF. CDR3 coding DNA: TGTGCCAGCAGCTCCACCACGGGACAGGGCGAGCAGTACTTC.